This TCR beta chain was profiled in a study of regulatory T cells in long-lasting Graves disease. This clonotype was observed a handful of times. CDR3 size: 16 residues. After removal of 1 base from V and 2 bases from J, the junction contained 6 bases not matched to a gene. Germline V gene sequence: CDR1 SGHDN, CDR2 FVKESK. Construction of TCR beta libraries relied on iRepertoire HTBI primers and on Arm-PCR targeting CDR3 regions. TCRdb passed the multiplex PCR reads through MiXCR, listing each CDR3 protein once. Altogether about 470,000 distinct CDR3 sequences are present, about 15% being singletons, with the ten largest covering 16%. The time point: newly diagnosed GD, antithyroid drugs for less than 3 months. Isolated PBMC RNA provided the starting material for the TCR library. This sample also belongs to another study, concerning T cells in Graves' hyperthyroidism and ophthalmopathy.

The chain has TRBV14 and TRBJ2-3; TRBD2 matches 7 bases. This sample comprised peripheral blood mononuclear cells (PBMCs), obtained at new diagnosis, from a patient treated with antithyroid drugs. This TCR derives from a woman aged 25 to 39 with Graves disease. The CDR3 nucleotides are TGTGCCAGCAGCCAAGGGGCTAGCGGTTACACAGATACGCAGTATTTT. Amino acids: CASSQGASGYTDTQYF.